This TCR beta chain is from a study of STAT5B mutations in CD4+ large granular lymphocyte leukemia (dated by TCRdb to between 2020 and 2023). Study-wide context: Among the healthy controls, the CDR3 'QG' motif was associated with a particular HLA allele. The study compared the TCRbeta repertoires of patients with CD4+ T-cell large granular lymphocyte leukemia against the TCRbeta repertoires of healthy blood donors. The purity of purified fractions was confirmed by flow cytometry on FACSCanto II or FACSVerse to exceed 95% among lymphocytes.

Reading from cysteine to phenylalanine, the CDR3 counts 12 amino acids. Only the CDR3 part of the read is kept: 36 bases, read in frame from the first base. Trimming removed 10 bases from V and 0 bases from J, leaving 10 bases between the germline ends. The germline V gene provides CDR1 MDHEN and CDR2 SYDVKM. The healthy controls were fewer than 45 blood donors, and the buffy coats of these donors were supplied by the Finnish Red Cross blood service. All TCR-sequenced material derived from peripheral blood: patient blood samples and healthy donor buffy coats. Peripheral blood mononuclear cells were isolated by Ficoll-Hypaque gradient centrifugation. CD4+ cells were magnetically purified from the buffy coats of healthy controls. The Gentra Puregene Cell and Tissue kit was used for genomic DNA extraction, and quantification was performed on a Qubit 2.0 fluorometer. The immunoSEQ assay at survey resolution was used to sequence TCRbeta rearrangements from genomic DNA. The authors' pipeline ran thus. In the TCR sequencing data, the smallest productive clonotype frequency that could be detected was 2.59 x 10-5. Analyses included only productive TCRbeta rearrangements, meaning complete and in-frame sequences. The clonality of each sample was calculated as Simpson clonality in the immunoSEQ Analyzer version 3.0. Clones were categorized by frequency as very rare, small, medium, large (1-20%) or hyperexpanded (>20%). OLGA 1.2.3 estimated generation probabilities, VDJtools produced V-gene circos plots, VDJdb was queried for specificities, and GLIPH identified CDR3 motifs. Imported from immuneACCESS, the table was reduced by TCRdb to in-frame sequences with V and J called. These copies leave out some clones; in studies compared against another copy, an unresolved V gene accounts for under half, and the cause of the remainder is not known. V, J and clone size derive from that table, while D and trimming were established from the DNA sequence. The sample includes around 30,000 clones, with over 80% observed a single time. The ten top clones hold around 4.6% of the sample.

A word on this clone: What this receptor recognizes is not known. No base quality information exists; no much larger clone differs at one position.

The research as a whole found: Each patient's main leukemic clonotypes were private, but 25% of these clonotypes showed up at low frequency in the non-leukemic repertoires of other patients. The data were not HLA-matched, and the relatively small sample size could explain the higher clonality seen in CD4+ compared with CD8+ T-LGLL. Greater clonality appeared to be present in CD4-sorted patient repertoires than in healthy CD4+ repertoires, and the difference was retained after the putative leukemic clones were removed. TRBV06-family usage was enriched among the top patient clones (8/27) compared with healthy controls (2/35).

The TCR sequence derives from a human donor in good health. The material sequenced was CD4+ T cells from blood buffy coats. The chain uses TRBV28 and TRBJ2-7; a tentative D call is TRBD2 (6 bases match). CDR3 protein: CATEGSSYEQYF. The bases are TGTGCCACGGAGGGGAGCTCCTACGAGCAGTACTTC.